A selection of T cell receptor beta chains follows, all from one sample in a study of PD-L1 blockade in urothelial cancer. Repertoires were generated with immunoSEQ multiplex PCR, while TCRdb's copy carries only in-frame clones and drops some. This repertoire shows more than 55,000 clones, approximately 86% found once; its top ten account for roughly 2.9%. The sample in question was PBMCs, obtained around atezolizumab (anti-PD-L1) treatment. The source is a man over 45 with urothelial cancer. Both conserved end residues are part of each CDR3. The order of the fields is clone size, V gene, D gene, J gene, CDR3 DNA, CDR3 protein. A D gene is named only where the DNA matches it firmly. Clone size is shown for a subset of rows, as once, few, many or a class of expanded clone.

>NA|TRBV5-5|NA|TRBJ2-1
TGTGCCAGCAGCCTGCAACGGGATTTGGAGCAGTTCTTC
CASSLQRDLEQFF
>NA|TRBV2|TRBD1|TRBJ1-2
TGTGCCAGCAGCCTGCCGGGACAGGGGAATCATGGCTACACCTTC
CASSLPGQGNHGYTF
>few|TRBV5-1|NA|TRBJ2-5
TGCGCCAGCAGCTCCGGACAACCGAACCAAGAGACCCAGTACTTC
CASSSGQPNQETQYF
>NA|TRBV11-2|NA|TRBJ1-1
TGTGCCAGCAGCACAACGAGACAGAAGAACACTGAAGCTTTCTTT
CASSTTRQKNTEAFF
>NA|TRBV28|TRBD1|TRBJ1-3
TGTGCCAGCAGTTTTTGGACAGGGGCTGGAAACACCATATATTTT
CASSFWTGAGNTIYF
>NA|TRBV11-2|TRBD2|TRBJ2-7
TGTGCCAGCAGCACCCCGGCGGGGCGGGAGGGCTATTTTCACGAGCAGTACTTC
CASSTPAGREGYFHEQYF
>NA|TRBV6-4|TRBD2|TRBJ2-1
TGTGCCAGCAGTGACTCCGCGGGAGGAACCAATGAGCAGTTCTTC
CASSDSAGGTNEQFF
>NA|TRBV7-9|NA|TRBJ2-5
TGTGCCAGCAGCTTTACCCGGGAATCTTGGGAGACCCAGTACTTC
CASSFTRESWETQYF
>few|TRBV7-2|NA|TRBJ2-1
TGTGCCAGCAGGCCGCGGGACTCCTACAATGAGCAGTTCTTC
CASRPRDSYNEQFF
>NA|TRBV5-1|NA|TRBJ2-3
TGCGCCAGCAGCTACCGAGGCACAGATACGCAGTATTTT
CASSYRGTDTQYF
>NA|TRBV19|NA|TRBJ2-5
TGTGCCAGTAGCGTATCGAACGGGTACCAAGAGACCCAGTACTTC
CASSVSNGYQETQYF
>NA|TRBV6-5|NA|TRBJ2-1
TGTGCCAGCAGTTACGGGCAGGGCGTCGCGCAGTTCTTC
CASSYGQGVAQFF
>NA|TRBV11-1|NA|TRBJ2-6
TGTGCCAGCAGCTACCCCCGAAAGGGGAACGGGGCCAACGTCCTGACTTTC
CASSYPRKGNGANVLTF
>NA|TRBV28|NA|TRBJ1-2
TGTGCCAGCAATTCCCCCGGGGTAGTACGGGGTGGCTACACCTTC
CASNSPGVVRGGYTF
>once|TRBV5-4|NA|TRBJ2-3
TGTGCCAGCAGCCGAGGGGGTACAGATACGCAGTATTTT
CASSRGGTDTQYF
>NA|TRBV14|NA|TRBJ1-1
TGTGCCAGCAGCCCCACCAGGGGTTGGAACACTGAAGCTTTCTTT
CASSPTRGWNTEAFF
>few|TRBV4-1|TRBD2|TRBJ2-3
TGCGCCAGCAGTCAAGCGGCAGCGGGAGGAGATACGCAGTATTTT
CASSQAAAGGDTQYF
>once|TRBV19|TRBD2|TRBJ2-2
TGTGCCAGTAGTAGGACTAGCGTATACGCGAACACCGGGGAGCTGTTTTTT
CASSRTSVYANTGELFF
>NA|TRBV18|TRBD1|TRBJ2-7
TGTGCCAGCTCACCAGGGACAGGGAAATCTGAGCAGTACTTC
CASSPGTGKSEQYF
>NA|TRBV28|TRBD2|TRBJ2-7
TGTGCCAGCACCCCCGGGACTAGCGGAGGCGAGCAGTACTTC
CASTPGTSGGEQYF
>once|TRBV5-1|NA|TRBJ1-1
TGCGCCAGCAGCGTAACAGGGAACACTGAAGCTTTCTTT
CASSVTGNTEAFF
>NA|TRBV5-1|TRBD1|TRBJ1-6
TGCGCCAGCAGCCCAGGGACAGAAAATTCACCCCTCCACTTT
CASSPGTENSPLHF
>NA|TRBV28|NA|TRBJ2-7
TGTGCCAGCAGTTCCGCAGCGTACGAGCAGTACTTC
CASSSAAYEQYF
>NA|TRBV2|NA|TRBJ2-7
TGTGCCACATCGGGGGACTACGAGCAGTACTTC
CATSGDYEQYF
>NA|TRBV29-1|NA|TRBJ1-1
TGCAGCGTTGACCCAGGAAACACTGAAGCTTTCTTT
CSVDPGNTEAFF
>NA|TRBV4-1|NA|TRBJ2-1
TGCGCCAGCAGCCAACGGTCCGATAGCTCCTACAATGAGCAGTTCTTC
CASSQRSDSSYNEQFF
>NA|TRBV11-2|TRBD2|TRBJ2-1
TGTGCCAGCAGCTTAGTCACGTGGGGGGGGTACAATGAGCAGTTCTTC
CASSLVTWGGYNEQFF
>NA|TRBV7-6|TRBD1|TRBJ2-7
TGTGCCAGCAGCCCACGCCGGGACAGTTTCTACGAGCAGTACTTC
CASSPRRDSFYEQYF
>NA|TRBV28|TRBD1|TRBJ1-5
TGTGCCAGCAGTTCCTGGACAGGGAGCAATCAGCCCCAGCATTTT
CASSSWTGSNQPQHF
>NA|TRBV27|TRBD1|TRBJ2-1
TGTGCCAGCAGTTTACTACAGGGGGCCTCCTACAATGAGCAGTTCTTC
CASSLLQGASYNEQFF
>NA|TRBV7-3|NA|TRBJ2-3
TGTGCCAGCAGCCAAAGCGAGAACACGCAGTATTTT
CASSQSENTQYF
>NA|TRBV4-1|TRBD1|TRBJ2-7
TGCGCCAGCAGCCACGGGACAGGGACCTACGAGCAGTACTTC
CASSHGTGTYEQYF
>NA|TRBV5-1|TRBD2|TRBJ2-7
TGCGCCAGCAGCTTGAGGTTGTCTAGCGGGAGACTATACGAGCAGTACTTC
CASSLRLSSGRLYEQYF
>NA|TRBV20-1|NA|TRBJ2-1
TGCAGTGCTCGGAGGAGCGATGAGCAGTTCTTC
CSARRSDEQFF
>few|TRBV19|NA|TRBJ1-2
TGTGCCAGTAGTAGAGTAGTTAGGACAGCTGCTAACTATGGCTACACCTTC
CASSRVVRTAANYGYTF
>NA|TRBV4-1|TRBD1|TRBJ1-3
TGCGCCAGCAGCCGACAGGGGGCCGATTCTGGAAACACCATATATTTT
CASSRQGADSGNTIYF
>NA|TRBV7-8|NA|TRBJ1-5
TGTGCCAGCAGCCGCCTCGGGGGCAATCAGCCCCAGCATTTT
CASSRLGGNQPQHF
>NA|TRBV5-1|NA|TRBJ2-3
TGCGCCAGCAGGAGCGACAGCACTAGCACAGATACGCAGTATTTT
CASRSDSTSTDTQYF
>NA|TRBV29-1|TRBD2|TRBJ2-1
TGCAGCGTTACCGGGACTAGCGGGAGGGGTGAGCAGTTCTTC
CSVTGTSGRGEQFF
>NA|TRBV5-1|TRBD2|TRBJ2-3
TGCGCCAGCAGCTTGGATGGGACTACCCCAGATACGCAGTATTTT
CASSLDGTTPDTQYF
>NA|TRBV23-1|NA|TRBJ1-3
TGCGCCAGGGGGGGGCCCTCTGGAAACACCATATATTTT
CARGGPSGNTIYF
>few|TRBV7-9|NA|TRBJ2-7
TGTGCCAGCAGCTTATCACTTACCTACGAGCAGTACTTC
CASSLSLTYEQYF
>once|TRBV7-3|NA|TRBJ2-1
TGTGCCAGCAGCGCCGATCGGGGGAGGACTTACAATGAGCAGTTCTTC
CASSADRGRTYNEQFF
>NA|TRBV6-1|NA|TRBJ2-1
TGTGCCAGCAGTGAAGCGCTTGGCGGGGTATACAATGAGCAGTTCTTC
CASSEALGGVYNEQFF
>once|TRBV19|NA|TRBJ2-3
TGTGCCAGTAGCGTCACTAGTGGGCGGACAGATACGCAGTATTTT
CASSVTSGRTDTQYF